Following are 27 T cell receptor beta chains from one sample sequenced in a study of cytomegalovirus exposure and HLA in healthy donors. Researchers ran the PCR with 60 Vbeta and 13 Jbeta primers. Measured with immunoSEQ multiplex PCR; TCRdb has only the in-frame clones, and not every one. The sample lists 150,000 to 200,000 clones; about 87% were seen once. Material: PBMCs. Receptor source: a woman aged 18-29 years in good health and CMV-seronegative.

The chain has TRBV6-1 and TRBJ1-6, with D perhaps matching TRBD1 (5 bases). V was clipped by 1 base and J by 7 bases, with 11 bases between them. CDR3 size: 15 residues. CDR1 and CDR2 (germline): MNHNS, SASEGT. CDR3 nucleotide sequence: TGTGCCAGCAGTGAAGGGAGACAGTTCAATTCACCCCTCCACTTT. Translating gives CASSEGRQFNSPLHF.

This sequence joins TRBV6-1 and TRBJ2-7; 11 nucleotides agree with TRBD2. After removal of 5 bases from V and 0 bases from J, the junction contained 3 bases not matched to a gene. The CDR3 consists of 15 residues. Germline V lookup: CDR1 MNHNS, CDR2 SASEGT. The CDR3 bases are TGTGCCAGCAGTTTTAGCGGGAGGGCCTCCTACGAGCAGTACTTC. Protein product: CASSFSGRASYEQYF.

Only a few counts were recorded for this clone. The rearrangement uses TRBV7-2 and TRBJ2-5, with D maybe TRBD1 (6 bases). The CDR3 spans 13 residues. Looked up from germline, CDR1 is SGHTA and CDR2 is FQGNSA. Trimming cost V 4 bases and J 5 bases, with 11 bases left between them. The CDR3 reads CASSSQGWETQYF. The CDR3 coding sequence is TGTGCCAGCAGCTCGCAGGGGTGGGAGACCCAGTACTTC.

The rearrangement links TRBV7-9 to TRBJ2-1; 7 nucleotides match TRBD2. The CDR3 spans 15 residues. Germline lookup yields CDR1 SEHNR and CDR2 FQNEAQ (reference sequence). V was pared by 6 bases and J by 7 bases, with 12 bases of the junction left unmatched. CDR3 region: CASRRGSGTMNEQFF. The CDR3 DNA sequence: TGTGCCAGCAGGAGAGGGAGCGGGACCATGAATGAGCAGTTCTTC.

The V and J genes are TRBV7-9 and TRBJ2-1, with 12 bases lining up with TRBD2. This CDR3 comprises 17 residues. J gave up 2 bases and V 4 bases, and 6 bases lay outside the gene matches. Looked up from germline, CDR1 is SEHNR and CDR2 is FQNEAQ (reference sequence). The CDR3 region is CASSSHRTSGTYNEQFF. The CDR3 nucleotides are TGTGCCAGCAGCTCCCATAGGACTAGCGGGACCTACAATGAGCAGTTCTTC.

This clone was detected once. The same CDR3 arises from other DNA sequences in this sample as well. The V gene is TRBV2, the J gene TRBJ2-7; D unclear. From germline, CDR1 is SNHLY and CDR2 FYNNEI. Trimming stripped 4 bases from V and 4 bases from J, with 5 bases between. This CDR3 has 11 amino acids. The DNA of the CDR3 is TGTGCCAGCAGTGCTAGGTACGAGCAGTACTTC. Protein: CASSARYEQYF.

This clone has only one observation. CDR3 sequence reads: CASSLVARSGGYTF. Here the CDR3 DNA reads TGTGCCAGCAGCTTAGTGGCCAGGTCCGGAGGCTACACCTTC. J is TRBJ1-2 and V is TRBV7-2, with D unresolved. CDR3 length: 14 amino acids. V was shortened by 1 base and J by 8 bases, with 14 bases between the two germline ends. Per the germline V gene, CDR1 is SGHTA and CDR2 is FQGNSA.

The genes are TRBV1 and TRBJ2-3; TRBD2 is taken as the D call from the table, unchecked against the DNA. TRBV1 corresponds to a pseudogene. CDR3 length: 16 residues. The CDR3 region is CTSSQDRPSGRDTQYF. CDR3 DNA sequence: TGCACCAGCAGCCAAGATAGGCCCAGCGGGCGAGATACGCAGTATTTT.

Only one count was recorded for this clone. The chain is built from TRBV29-1 and TRBJ1-3; tentatively, D is TRBD1 (5 bases). Trimming removed 7 bases at V and 8 bases at J, with 21 bases between. The CDR3 contains 14 residues. Germline loops: CDR1 SQVTM, CDR2 ANQGSEA. The CDR3 region has the DNA TGCAGCGCCGGGGGAGCGGGACGCCTCGACACCATATATTTT. It specifies CSAGGAGRLDTIYF. Full variable domain (outside the CDR3, taken from reference TRBV29-1 and TRBJ1-3): SAVISQKPSRDICQRGTSLTIQCQVDSQVTMMFWYRQQPGQSLTLIATANQGSEATYESGFVIDKFPISRPNLTFSTLTVSNMSPEDSSIYLCSAGGAGRLDTIYFGEGSWLTVV.

This chain links TRBV6-1 with TRBJ2-5; 11 bases agree with TRBD2. V was clipped by 4 bases and J by 4 bases; unmatched bases: 8. This CDR3 comprises 16 residues. CDR1 and CDR2 from the germline V gene are MNHNS and SASEGT. CDR3 sequence: CASSVAGGPQVETQYF. DNA for the CDR3: TGTGCCAGCAGTGTAGCGGGAGGGCCTCAGGTAGAGACCCAGTACTTC.

This chain uses TRBV6-1 with TRBJ1-5; TRBD1 might be the D (6 bases). V dropped 4 bases and J dropped 3 bases, with 16 bases sitting between them. The CDR3 runs 16 residues. Germline V gene sequence: CDR1 MNHNS, CDR2 SASEGT. The CDR3 protein is CASSARGSEHNQPQHF. DNA of the CDR3: TGTGCCAGCAGTGCCAGGGGTTCGGAGCACAATCAGCCCCAGCATTTT.

The rearrangement joins TRBV5-6 to TRBJ2-7; TRBD2 aligns across 7 bases. The germline gives CDR1 SGHDT, CDR2 YYEEEE. V shed 4 bases, J shed 3 bases, and the junction held 10 bases outside the gene matches. This CDR3 contains 15 residues. CDR3 amino acids: CASSSGVTENYEQYF. CDR3 bases: TGTGCCAGCAGCAGCGGGGTGACAGAAAACTACGAGCAGTACTTC.

The chain combines TRBV5-8 with TRBJ2-2; 7 positions match TRBD1. V shed 1 base, J shed 6 bases, and the junction held 9 bases outside the gene matches. CDR1 and CDR2 (germline): SGHTS, YDEGEE. The CDR3 sequence is 16 residues long. The CDR3 reads CASSLLLTGAPGELFF. CDR3 DNA: TGTGCCAGCAGCTTGCTACTAACAGGGGCCCCCGGGGAGCTGTTTTTT.

V usage is TRBV7-8 and J usage is TRBJ2-7, with D perhaps matching TRBD2 (5 bases). Germline assignment: CDR1 SGHVS and CDR2 FQNEAQ. V lost 4 bases, J lost 6 bases, and 28 bases lay in between. The CDR3 length is 18 residues. CDR3 sequence (DNA): TGTGCCAGCAGCTCCACGAGTCCTCTACAGTACCCGAGGGTCGAGCAGTACTTC. This gives the protein CASSSTSPLQYPRVEQYF.

The chain has TRBV5-1 and TRBJ2-1; TRBD2 aligns across 11 bases. Looked up from germline, CDR1 is SGHRS and CDR2 is YFSETQ. Trimming took 0 bases from V and 1 from J; bases not matched to a gene: 6. The CDR3 contains 18 residues. CDR3 amino acids: CASSLDKGLAASYNEQFF. The CDR3 DNA reads as TGCGCCAGCAGCTTGGACAAGGGACTAGCGGCTTCCTACAATGAGCAGTTCTTC. Based on the CDR3 plus reference TRBV5-1 and TRBJ2-1, the full variable domain is KAGVTQTPRYLIKTRGQQVTLSCSPISGHRSVSWYQQTPGQGLQFLFEYFSETQRNKGNFPGRFSGRQFSNSRSEMNVSTLELGDSALYLCASSLDKGLAASYNEQFFGPGTRLTVL.

The chain couples TRBV30 to TRBJ2-1, with D perhaps TRBD2 (5 bases). The V end lost 5 bases, the J end lost 0 bases, and 14 bases lay between the germline ends. CDR1 and CDR2 (germline): GTSNPN, SVGIG (reference sequence). The CDR3 runs to 15 residues. CDR3 amino acids: CAWAGSGSSYNEQFF. As DNA, the CDR3 is TGTGCCTGGGCTGGATCGGGGAGCTCCTACAATGAGCAGTTCTTC.

The V gene is TRBV18, the J gene TRBJ2-5, with D possibly matching TRBD2 (6 bases). The ends were cut back, 5 bases at V and 5 bases at J, with 12 bases in the middle. CDR3 size: 13 residues. Looked up from germline, CDR1 is KGHSH and CDR2 is LQKENI. This chain's CDR3 is CASSRGGRETQYF. The DNA for the CDR3 is TGTGCCAGCTCAAGGGGAGGAAGGGAGACCCAGTACTTC.

The chain has TRBV29-1 and TRBJ2-7, with D unresolved. CDR3 size: 13 residues. The V gene lost 3 bases and the J gene lost 2 bases, with 11 bases spanning the gap. Germline CDR1 SQVTM, CDR2 ANQGSEA. This CDR3 reads CSVESQVPYEQYF. The CDR3 nucleotides are TGCAGCGTTGAGAGTCAGGTTCCCTACGAGCAGTACTTC.

The V gene is TRBV5-4, the J gene TRBJ2-5, with unresolved D. V was cut by 0 bases and J by 2 bases, with 11 bases left in between. This CDR3 spans 15 amino acids. Germline V lookup: CDR1 SGHNT, CDR2 YYREEE (reference sequence). CDR3 amino acids: CASSLESRWQETQYF. The CDR3 nucleotides are TGTGCCAGCAGCTTGGAGTCTAGGTGGCAAGAGACCCAGTACTTC. Drawing the rest from reference TRBV5-4 and TRBJ2-5, the complete variable domain is ETGVTQSPTHLIKTRGQQVTLRCSSQSGHNTVSWYQQALGQGPQFIFQYYREEENGRGNFPPRFSGLQFPNYSSELNVNALELDDSALYLCASSLESRWQETQYFGPGTRLLVL.

The genes are TRBV7-8 and TRBJ1-4; TRBD1 aligns across 9 bases. V was pared by 5 bases and J by 3 bases, with 7 bases of the junction left unmatched. The CDR3 loop spans 16 amino acids. Germline CDR1 SGHVS, CDR2 FQNEAQ. CDR3 loop: CASSKDRGWSNEKLFF. The CDR3 DNA sequence: TGTGCCAGCAGCAAGGACAGGGGTTGGTCTAATGAAAAACTGTTTTTT.

The V and J genes are TRBV6-1 and TRBJ1-1; the D gene is possibly TRBD1 (6 bases). CDR1 is MNHNS and CDR2 is SASEGT in the germline V gene. The CDR3 length is 13 residues. Trimming took off 4 bases at V and 1 base at J, with 7 bases between the two ends. The CDR3 DNA is TGTGCCAGCAGTGTACAGGGGAACACTGAAGCTTTCTTT. Residues: CASSVQGNTEAFF.

This rearrangement joins TRBV27 to TRBJ1-4, with a possible D match to TRBD1 (6 bases). The CDR3 is made up of 14 amino acids. Trimming shortened V by 8 bases and J by 2 bases, and 12 bases separated the two germline ends. Germline lookup yields CDR1 MNHEY and CDR2 SMNVEV (reference sequence). CDR3 region: CASGRGATNEKLFF. CDR3 DNA: TGTGCCAGCGGTCGGGGGGCGACTAATGAAAAACTGTTTTTT.

This sequence joins TRBV5-4 and TRBJ2-2; 10 bases match TRBD2. The CDR3 runs 18 residues. V lost 1 base and J lost 4; bases outside the gene matches: 10. The germline V gene encodes CDR1 SGHNT and CDR2 YYREEE (reference sequence). CDR3 coding DNA: TGTGCCAGCAGCTTGTTGCCTTCTGTAGCGGGAGGCACCGGGGAGCTGTTTTTT. This codes for CASSLLPSVAGGTGELFF.

This sequence joins TRBV19 and TRBJ1-1; D remains unclear. The germline V and J ends were trimmed by 10 bases and 6 bases, with 15 bases remaining between them. Germline loops: CDR1 LNHDA, CDR2 SQIVND (reference sequence). CDR3 size: 12 residues. In DNA form, the CDR3 reads TGTGCCACCGGGTCGGGCGGGCCTGAAGCTTTCTTT. Translating gives CATGSGGPEAFF.

The chain employs TRBV10-2 and TRBJ1-2; unclear D gene. The germline CDR1 and CDR2 sequences are WSHSY and SAAADI. This CDR3 comprises 15 residues. The germline V and J ends were trimmed by 4 bases and 9 bases, with 21 bases remaining between them. CDR3 DNA sequence: TGCGCCAGCAGTGGAACGGTCGGGGTCTCTGGAAGCTACACCTTC. It encodes CASSGTVGVSGSYTF.

This rearrangement joins TRBV11-2 to TRBJ2-6; the D gene is possibly TRBD1 (5 bases). The CDR3 totals 15 residues. V was trimmed by 4 bases and J by 0 bases, leaving 7 bases between them. Looked up from germline, CDR1 is SGHAT and CDR2 is FQNNGV. The CDR3 coding sequence is TGTGCCAGCAGCTCAACAGGCTCTGGGGCCAACGTCCTGACTTTC. As protein: CASSSTGSGANVLTF.

The rearrangement links TRBV7-2 to TRBJ1-5; the D is unclear. Germline CDR1 SGHTA, CDR2 FQGNSA. This CDR3 has 15 residues. V lost 3 bases to trimming and J lost 2 bases, with 11 bases between them. CDR3 coding DNA: TGTGCCAGCAGCTTGGGTCGCCAGGGCAATCAGCCCCAGCATTTT. Its protein is CASSLGRQGNQPQHF.